A selection of T cell receptor beta chains follows, all from one sample in a study of control samples from healthy donors and cancer patients. Profiled with immunoSEQ multiplex PCR; TCRdb holds only in-frame clones, not every one. This table holds over 100,000 clones, 90% found once. The material sequenced was blood. The source is a human donor in good health. The donor label of this sample is uncertain. CDR3s include the opening cysteine and the closing phenylalanine or tryptophan. D genes are given only for firm matches. Some rows have no size entry. The others give once, few or many, or a class for an expanded clone.

v_gene	d_gene	abundance	j_gene	CDR3nt	CDR3aa
TRBV28	-	-	TRBJ1-2	TGTGCCAGTGCTGGGCCGATCTATGGCTACACCTTC	CASAGPIYGYTF
TRBV21-1	-	-	TRBJ1-2	TGTGCCAGCAGCAAAGCCGGACAGGGTGGATTCTATGGCTACACCTTC	CASSKAGQGGFYGYTF
TRBV6-6	-	-	TRBJ2-7	TGTGCCAGCAGTAAGGAACAGGGATCCTACGAGCAGTACTTC	CASSKEQGSYEQYF
TRBV19	-	-	TRBJ1-2	TGTGCCAGTAGTCCCACGGGTATCTATGGCTACACCTTC	CASSPTGIYGYTF
TRBV7-2	TRBD1	-	TRBJ1-3	TGTGCCAGCAGCTTAGACGACAGGGTTGGAAACACCATATATTTT	CASSLDDRVGNTIYF
TRBV2	-	-	TRBJ1-1	TGTGCCAGCAGGGGAAGTAGAGACACTGAAGCTTTCTTT	CASRGSRDTEAFF
TRBV15	-	-	TRBJ1-3	TGTGCCACCAGCAGAACAATTAGCTCTGGAAACACCATATATTTT	CATSRTISSGNTIYF
TRBV6-5	TRBD1	-	TRBJ2-7	TGTGCCAGCAGTTTGGGACAGGGGTACGAGCAGTACTTC	CASSLGQGYEQYF
TRBV28	-	-	TRBJ1-5	TGTGCCAGCAGTTTAAGGCTTTATAGCAATCAGCCCCAGCATTTT	CASSLRLYSNQPQHF
TRBV5-1	-	-	TRBJ1-3	TGCGCCAGCAGCCTAGGGCGTCCTGGAAACACCATATATTTT	CASSLGRPGNTIYF
TRBV10-1	-	-	TRBJ1-5	TGCGCCAGCACCGAGGATCAGCCCCAGCATTTT	CASTEDQPQHF
TRBV28	-	-	TRBJ1-6	TGTGCCAGCAGTTTGGGAGGGACGGAATTTTCACCCCTCCACTTT	CASSLGGTEFSPLHF
TRBV18	TRBD1	once	TRBJ1-6	TGTGCCAGCTCACCACTGGGACAGAGTTATAATTCACCCCTCCACTTT	CASSPLGQSYNSPLHF
TRBV19	-	-	TRBJ2-7	TGTGCCAGTAGTATAAGTCACCGATTCTCCTACGAGCAGTACTTC	CASSISHRFSYEQYF
TRBV5-1	-	-	TRBJ2-7	TGCGCCAGCAGCTTGGGTGTCGAGGGCGGCGAGCAGTACTTC	CASSLGVEGGEQYF
TRBV14	-	-	TRBJ1-1	TGTGCCAGCAGCCAAGATCCCGACCTGCGGGAAGCTTTCTTT	CASSQDPDLREAFF
TRBV5-1	-	-	TRBJ2-7	TGCGCCAGCAGCTTCCAAGGGGTCGAGCAGTACTTC	CASSFQGVEQYF
TRBV14	-	-	TRBJ2-5	TGTGCCAGCAGTCTCTCGGACAGACAAGAGACCCAGTACTTC	CASSLSDRQETQYF
TRBV6-2/TRBV6-3	-	-	TRBJ2-5	TGTGCCAGCAGTTACGGGCGGGCGCAAGAGACCCAGTACTTC	CASSYGRAQETQYF
TRBV27	-	-	TRBJ2-2	TGTGCCAGCAGAAGAAACCGGGACCTAAGGGACACCGGGGAGCTGTTTTTT	CASRRNRDLRDTGELFF
TRBV6-5	-	-	TRBJ2-7	TGTGCCTCCCAAATCGGGTCTTCCTACGAGCAGTACTTC	CASQIGSSYEQYF
TRBV19	-	-	TRBJ2-1	TGTGCCAGTAGTGCCGACCATCGGCTATACAATGAGCAGTTCTTC	CASSADHRLYNEQFF
TRBV3-1/TRBV3-2	-	-	TRBJ2-1	TGTGCCAGCAGCCAAGTTTTGGGGGGGCTATACAATGAGCAGTTCTTC	CASSQVLGGLYNEQFF
TRBV5-1	-	-	TRBJ1-1	TGCGCCAGCAGCGGAAGGGTGGGGGACACTGAAGCTTTCTTT	CASSGRVGDTEAFF